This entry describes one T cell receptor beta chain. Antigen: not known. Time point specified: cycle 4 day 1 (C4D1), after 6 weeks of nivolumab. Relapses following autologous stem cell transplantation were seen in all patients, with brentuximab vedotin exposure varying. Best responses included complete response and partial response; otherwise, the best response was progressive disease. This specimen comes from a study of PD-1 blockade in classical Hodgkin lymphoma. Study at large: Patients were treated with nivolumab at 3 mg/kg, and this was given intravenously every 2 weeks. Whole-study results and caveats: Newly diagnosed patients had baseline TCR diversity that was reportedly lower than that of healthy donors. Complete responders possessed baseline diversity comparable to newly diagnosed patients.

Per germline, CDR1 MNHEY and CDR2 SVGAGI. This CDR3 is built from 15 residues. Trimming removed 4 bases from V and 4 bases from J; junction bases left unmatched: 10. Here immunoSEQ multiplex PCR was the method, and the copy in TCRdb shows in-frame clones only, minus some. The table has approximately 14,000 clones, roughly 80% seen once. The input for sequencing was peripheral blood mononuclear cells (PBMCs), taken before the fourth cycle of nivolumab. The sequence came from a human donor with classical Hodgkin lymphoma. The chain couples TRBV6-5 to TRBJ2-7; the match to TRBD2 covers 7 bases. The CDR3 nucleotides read TGTGCCAGCAGTTCGCCGGGGCGGGGGATATACGAGCAGTACTTC. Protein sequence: CASSSPGRGIYEQYF.